This T cell receptor beta chain came from a study of metastatic and nonmetastatic thyroid tumors. Study summary: Repertoires of blood and of tissue (tumor or nodule) from malignant and benign thyroid patients were compared.

Authors' processing steps: Clinicopathological groups differed in CDR3, with these differences serving to build a distant-metastasis classifier for papillary thyroid cancer. From the PCR reads, TCRdb re-called clones with MiXCR. TCRdb assigned the V and J calls; the authors' analysis was not used. The repertoire holds roughly 12,000 clones, with about 32% as singletons. Study observations and caveats: Within blood and tumor, benign nodules reportedly had significantly lower TCR beta diversity than malignant thyroid tumors did.

Thyroid surgery was performed in patients who had received no treatment beforehand. The table lists this clone with many counts. As yet, its antigen is unknown. V was clipped by 6 bases and J by 1 base, with 6 bases between them. The germline CDR1 and CDR2 sequences are SQVTM and ANQGSEA. The CDR3 is 11 amino acids. Sequenced sample: tumor tissue. This sequence was found in a female donor with papillary thyroid cancer or a benign thyroid nodule (not recorded which). Some clones in this sample may be carry-over from other donors' samples. V and J are TRBV29-1 and TRBJ1-1; D gene uncertain. The CDR3 DNA is TGCAGCGTCGTTCAGAACACTGAAGCTTTCTTT. Protein product: CSVVQNTEAFF.